The clone carrying this T cell receptor (beta chain) was recorded at least ten times. The germline V gene encodes CDR1 SGHDN and CDR2 FVKESK. The CDR3 length is 14 residues. V gave up 1 base and J gave up 5 bases, with 11 bases separating them. As for time point: pre-sensitization, week 0. Stated treatment: therapeutic diphenylcyclopropenone sensitization with weekly scalp DPC. TCRdb re-derived calls from the RACE reads in MiXCR, one entry per CDR3 protein. The sample has fewer than 150,000 distinct CDR3 sequences, about 13% seen once. This sample is drawn from a study of human T cells and chemical hapten exposure. Study details: Each patient's scalp received weekly diphenylcyclopropenone throughout the approximately 25-week study.

The sample here was whole blood, taken in connection with sensitization to the hapten diphenylcyclopropenone (DPC). The receptor was derived from a woman between 18 and 29 years old with alopecia areata. Some clones in this sample may be carry-over from other donors' samples. This chain joins TRBV14 and TRBJ1-2; D is uncertain. The DNA of the CDR3 is TGTGCCAGCAGCCAAGGAGTTTGGGATTATGGCTACACCTTC. It specifies CASSQGVWDYGYTF.